This TCR beta chain is drawn from a study of a mutant IDH1 vaccine in newly diagnosed glioma. As for the study in general: The study started vaccination 4-6 weeks after radiotherapy alone, or with temozolomide cycles. Of treated patients, 62.5% were men and about 38% women, averaging around 42 years.

The time point: week 35, safety follow-up. It was 300 ug of mutant IDH1 20-mer peptide that made up each vaccine dose, given with topical imiquimod. As to this clone: Its antigen is as yet unknown.

TCRdb keeps only in-frame clones here, not all; method: immunoSEQ multiplex PCR. This sample has approximately 60,000 clones, with 74% found just once. Germline-derived CDR1 and CDR2 are SGDLS and YYNGEE. The CDR3 totals 13 residues. Unmatched junction bases numbered 3, after V lost 0 bases and J lost 7 bases. This TCR derives from a man between 50 and 59 years old with glioma. V is TRBV9 and J is TRBJ1-1, with 7 positions matching TRBD1. The sequenced sample was PBMCs, obtained from a glioma patient whose treatment included an IDH1 peptide vaccine. The CDR3 region has the DNA TGTGCCAGCAGCGTAGGGACAGGACTTGAAGCTTTCTTT. Amino acid sequence: CASSVGTGLEAFF.